The clone carrying this T cell receptor beta chain was detected a few times. Its antigen is unidentified. Unique molecular identifiers were used to barcode this TCRbeta library. Using its own MiXCR run on the PCR reads, TCRdb lists one record per CDR3 protein. The data hold some 450,000 distinct CDR3 sequences, with roughly 43% observed a single time. The data derive from a study of T-cell reconstitution after alpha-beta-depleted transplantation in children. Study outcomes and limitations: T-cell numbers and diversity, one year after transplant, stemmed largely from T cells that were newly produced. Surviving recipient T cells and thymic progenitors underlay high day-60 TCRbeta diversity in some patients. Several hundred expanded graft clones reportedly supplied alpha-beta T cells about two months after transplant.

The TCR was taken from a girl aged 2-10 years with aplastic anemia, due to receive a stem cell transplant. Sequenced material: PBMCs, taken before TCRalphabeta/CD19-depleted stem cell transplant.

The CDR3: CASSQAGRANIQYF. The CDR3 DNA is TGTGCCAGCAGCCAAGCAGGGCGGGCAAACATTCAGTACTTC. This chain uses TRBV4-2 with TRBJ2-4; D possibly uses TRBD1 or TRBD2 (5 bases each). V lost 1 base to trimming and J lost 6 bases, with 10 bases between them. The length of the CDR3 is 14 residues. Per germline, CDR1 LGHNA and CDR2 YNFKEQ.